The table lists the clone carrying this T cell receptor (beta chain) with many counts. Its antigen is currently unknown. J was trimmed by 12 bases and V by 0 bases; bases with no gene match: 7. This CDR3 spans 13 amino acids. Germline values: CDR1 DFQATT, CDR2 SNEGSKA (reference sequence). This sample was included in a study of neurological immune-mediated disorders. The team produced cDNA through 5'RACE using 10-nucleotide random UMIs. TCRdb independently ran MiXCR on the 5' RACE reads; one entry per CDR3 protein. The data contain 70,000 or so distinct CDR3 sequences, about 3% of them singletons. Study outcomes and limitations: When the repertoires were sorted by phylogenetic grouping, those of 18 of 34 multiple sclerosis patients ended up in one related-CDR3 cluster, a possible signature. The study found no CDR3 amino acid sequences shared by expanded clones across subjects, suggesting private repertoires in all groups.

Specimen: PBMCs. The genes are TRBV20-1 and TRBJ2-3, with TRBD2 matching 9 bases. The receptor was derived from a woman aged 50 to 65 with multiple sclerosis. CDR3 loop: CSARDTQRGAQYF. DNA of the CDR3: TGCAGTGCTAGAGATACACAGCGGGGGGCCCAGTATTTT.